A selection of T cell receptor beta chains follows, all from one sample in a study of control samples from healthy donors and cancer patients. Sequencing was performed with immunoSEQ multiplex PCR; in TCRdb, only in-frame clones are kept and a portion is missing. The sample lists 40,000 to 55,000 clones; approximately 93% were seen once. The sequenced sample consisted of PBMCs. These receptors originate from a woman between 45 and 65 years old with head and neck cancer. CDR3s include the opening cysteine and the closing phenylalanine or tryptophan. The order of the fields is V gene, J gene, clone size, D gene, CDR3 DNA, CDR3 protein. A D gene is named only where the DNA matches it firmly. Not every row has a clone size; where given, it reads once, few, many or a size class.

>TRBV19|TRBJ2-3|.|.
TGTGCCAGTAGTATAGCAGCTTTTGTAGATACGCAGTATTTT
CASSIAAFVDTQYF
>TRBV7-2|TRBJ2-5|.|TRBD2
TGTGCCAGCAGCTTAGTAGCGGGAGGGGGGGAGACCCAGTACTTC
CASSLVAGGGETQYF
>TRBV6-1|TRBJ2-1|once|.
TGTGCCAGCAGTGAAAGTTGGGGTGAGCAGTTCTTC
CASSESWGEQFF
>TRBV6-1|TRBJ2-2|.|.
TGTGCCAGCAGTGAATTAGTAGCGGCGGCCGGGGAGCTGTTTTTT
CASSELVAAAGELFF
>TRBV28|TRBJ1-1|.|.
TGTGCCAGCAGCTTAGGGGGTCACAGGAACACTGAAGCTTTCTTT
CASSLGGHRNTEAFF
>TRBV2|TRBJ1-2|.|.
TGTGCCAGCAGTGAACGGTGGACGCGGGGCTATGGCTACACCTTC
CASSERWTRGYGYTF
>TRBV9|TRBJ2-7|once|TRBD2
TGTGCCAGCGGCGCGACTAGCGATACGTACGAGCAGTACTTC
CASGATSDTYEQYF
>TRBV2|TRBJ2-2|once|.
TGTGCCAGCATTCCCCAGGGGCGTGACACCGGGGAGCTGTTTTTT
CASIPQGRDTGELFF
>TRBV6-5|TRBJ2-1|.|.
TGTGCCAGCAGTCCGGGCATCCCTAGGGGTGAGCAGTTCTTC
CASSPGIPRGEQFF
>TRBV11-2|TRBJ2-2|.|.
TGTGCCAGCAGCTTACGGGACACCGGGGAGCTGTTTTTT
CASSLRDTGELFF
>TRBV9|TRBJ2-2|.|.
TGTGCCAGCAGCTCCCGCCGGGGCGCGAACACCGGGGAGCTGTTTTTT
CASSSRRGANTGELFF
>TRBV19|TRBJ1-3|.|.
TGTGCCAGTAGTATAGATCGGACTGCTGGAAACACCATATATTTT
CASSIDRTAGNTIYF